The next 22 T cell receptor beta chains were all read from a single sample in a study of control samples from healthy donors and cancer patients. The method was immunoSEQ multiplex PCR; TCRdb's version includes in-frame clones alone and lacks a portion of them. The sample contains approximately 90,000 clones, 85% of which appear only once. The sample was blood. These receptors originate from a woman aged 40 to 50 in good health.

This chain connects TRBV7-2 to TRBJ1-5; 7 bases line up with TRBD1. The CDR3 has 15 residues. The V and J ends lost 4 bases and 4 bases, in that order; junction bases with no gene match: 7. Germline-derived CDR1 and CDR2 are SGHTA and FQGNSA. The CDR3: CASSSLQGQNQPQHF. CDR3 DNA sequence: TGTGCCAGCAGCTCGTTACAGGGGCAGAATCAGCCCCAGCATTTT. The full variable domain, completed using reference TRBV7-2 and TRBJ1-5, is GAGVSQSPSNKVTEKGKDVELRCDPISGHTALYWYRQSLGQGLEFLIYFQGNSAPDKSGLPSDRFSAERTGGSVSTLTIQRTQQEDSAVYLCASSSLQGQNQPQHFGDGTRLSIL.

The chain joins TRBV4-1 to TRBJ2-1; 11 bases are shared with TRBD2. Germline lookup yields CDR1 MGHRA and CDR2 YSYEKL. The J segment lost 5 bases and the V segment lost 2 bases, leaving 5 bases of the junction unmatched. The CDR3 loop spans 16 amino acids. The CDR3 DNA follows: TGCGCCAGCAGCCAACCCGGGACTAGCGGACACAATGAGCAGTTCTTC. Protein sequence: CASSQPGTSGHNEQFF.

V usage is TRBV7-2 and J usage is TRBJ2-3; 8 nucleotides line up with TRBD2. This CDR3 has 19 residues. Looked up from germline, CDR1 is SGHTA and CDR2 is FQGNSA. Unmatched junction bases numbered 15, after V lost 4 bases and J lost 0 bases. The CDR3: CASSSIGVGGGSSTDTQYF. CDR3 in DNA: TGTGCCAGCAGCTCGATCGGGGTTGGCGGGGGGTCTAGCACAGATACGCAGTATTTT.

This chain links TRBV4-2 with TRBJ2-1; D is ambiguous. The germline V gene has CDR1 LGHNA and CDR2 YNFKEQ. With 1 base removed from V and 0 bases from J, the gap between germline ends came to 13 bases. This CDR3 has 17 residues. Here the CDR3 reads CASSQVVSANSYNEQFF. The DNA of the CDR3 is TGTGCCAGCAGCCAAGTTGTATCGGCGAACTCCTACAATGAGCAGTTCTTC.

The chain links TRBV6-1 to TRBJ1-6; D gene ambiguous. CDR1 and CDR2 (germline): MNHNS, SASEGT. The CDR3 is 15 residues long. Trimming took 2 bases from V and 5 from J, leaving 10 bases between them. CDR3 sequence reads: CASSERAENNSPLHF. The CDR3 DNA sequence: TGTGCCAGCAGTGAAAGGGCAGAAAATAATTCACCCCTCCACTTT.

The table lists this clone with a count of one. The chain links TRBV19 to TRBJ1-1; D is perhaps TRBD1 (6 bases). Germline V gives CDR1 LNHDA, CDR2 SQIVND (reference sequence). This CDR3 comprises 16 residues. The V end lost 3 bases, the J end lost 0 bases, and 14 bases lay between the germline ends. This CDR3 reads CASSMDSPTLNTEAFF. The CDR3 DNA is TGTGCCAGTAGTATGGACAGCCCAACTTTGAACACTGAAGCTTTCTTT.

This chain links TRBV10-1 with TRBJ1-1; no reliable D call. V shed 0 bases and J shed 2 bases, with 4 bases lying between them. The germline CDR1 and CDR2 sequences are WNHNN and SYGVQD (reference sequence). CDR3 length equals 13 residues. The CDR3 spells CASSESDNTEAFF. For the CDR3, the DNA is TGCGCCAGCAGTGAGTCGGACAACACTGAAGCTTTCTTT.

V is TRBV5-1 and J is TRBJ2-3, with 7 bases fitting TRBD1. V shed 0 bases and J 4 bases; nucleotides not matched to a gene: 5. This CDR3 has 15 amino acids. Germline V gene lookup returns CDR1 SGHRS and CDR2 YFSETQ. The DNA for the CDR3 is TGCGCCAGCAGCTTGGTTGGCAGGGGGTCAGATACGCAGTATTTT. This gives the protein CASSLVGRGSDTQYF. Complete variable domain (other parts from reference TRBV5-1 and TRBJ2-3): KAGVTQTPRYLIKTRGQQVTLSCSPISGHRSVSWYQQTPGQGLQFLFEYFSETQRNKGNFPGRFSGRQFSNSRSEMNVSTLELGDSALYLCASSLVGRGSDTQYFGPGTRLTVL.

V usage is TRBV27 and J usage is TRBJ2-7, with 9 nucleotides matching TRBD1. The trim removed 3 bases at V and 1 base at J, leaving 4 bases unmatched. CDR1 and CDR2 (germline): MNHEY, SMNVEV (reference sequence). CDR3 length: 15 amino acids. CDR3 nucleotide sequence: TGTGCCAGCAGTTTGACCGGGACAGGGTCCTACGAGCAGTACTTC. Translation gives CASSLTGTGSYEQYF.

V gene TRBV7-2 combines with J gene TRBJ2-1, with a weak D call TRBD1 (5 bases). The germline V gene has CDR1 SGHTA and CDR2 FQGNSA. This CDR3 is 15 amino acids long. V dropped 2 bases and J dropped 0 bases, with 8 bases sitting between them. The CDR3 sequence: CASSLFQGSYNEQFF. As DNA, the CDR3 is TGTGCCAGCAGCTTATTTCAGGGCTCCTACAATGAGCAGTTCTTC.

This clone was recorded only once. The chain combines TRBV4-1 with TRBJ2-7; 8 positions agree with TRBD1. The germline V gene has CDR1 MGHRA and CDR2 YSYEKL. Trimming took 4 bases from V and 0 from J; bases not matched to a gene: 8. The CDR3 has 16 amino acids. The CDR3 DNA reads TGCGCCAGCAGCCCCCCCGGGACAGGAAGCTCCTACGAGCAGTACTTC. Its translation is CASSPPGTGSSYEQYF.

CDR3 amino acids: CASSPRTGVSGNTIYF. In DNA, the CDR3 is TGTGCCAGCTCACCCCGGACAGGGGTCTCTGGAAACACCATATATTTT. V and J are TRBV18 and TRBJ1-3, with 9 bases aligning to TRBD1. With V trimmed by 3 bases and J by 0 bases, 3 bases remained unmatched. Germline lookup yields CDR1 KGHSH and CDR2 LQKENI. The CDR3 spans 16 residues.

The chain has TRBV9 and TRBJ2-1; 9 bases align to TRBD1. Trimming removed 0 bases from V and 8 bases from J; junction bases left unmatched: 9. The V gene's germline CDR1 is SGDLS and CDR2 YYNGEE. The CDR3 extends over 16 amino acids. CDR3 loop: CASSVGGTGTGDEQFF. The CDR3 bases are TGTGCCAGCAGCGTAGGCGGGACAGGGACGGGTGATGAGCAGTTCTTC.

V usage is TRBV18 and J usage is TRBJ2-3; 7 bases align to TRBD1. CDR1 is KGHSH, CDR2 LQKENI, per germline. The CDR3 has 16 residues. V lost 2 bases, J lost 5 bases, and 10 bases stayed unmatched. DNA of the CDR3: TGTGCCAGCTCACCAGATTCGGGACAGCGAAGAGATACGCAGTATTTT. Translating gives CASSPDSGQRRDTQYF.

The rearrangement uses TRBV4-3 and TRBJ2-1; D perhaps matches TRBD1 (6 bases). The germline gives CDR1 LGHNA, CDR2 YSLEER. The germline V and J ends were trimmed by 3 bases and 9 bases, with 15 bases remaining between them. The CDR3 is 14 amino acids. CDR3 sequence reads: CASSHNREIGEQFF. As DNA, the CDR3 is TGCGCCAGCAGCCACAACAGGGAAATAGGTGAGCAGTTCTTC.

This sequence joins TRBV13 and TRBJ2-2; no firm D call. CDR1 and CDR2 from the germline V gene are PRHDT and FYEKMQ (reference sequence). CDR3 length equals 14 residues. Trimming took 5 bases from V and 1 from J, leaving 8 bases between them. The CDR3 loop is CASSRTLNTGELFF. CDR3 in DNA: TGTGCCAGCAGCCGCACACTGAACACCGGGGAGCTGTTTTTT.

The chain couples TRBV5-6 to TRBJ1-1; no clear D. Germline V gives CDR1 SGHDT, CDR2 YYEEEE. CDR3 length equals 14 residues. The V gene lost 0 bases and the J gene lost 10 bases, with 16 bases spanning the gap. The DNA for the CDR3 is TGTGCCAGCAGCTTGGACCTCGCCGAGCCCAGAGCTTTCTTT. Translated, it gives CASSLDLAEPRAFF.

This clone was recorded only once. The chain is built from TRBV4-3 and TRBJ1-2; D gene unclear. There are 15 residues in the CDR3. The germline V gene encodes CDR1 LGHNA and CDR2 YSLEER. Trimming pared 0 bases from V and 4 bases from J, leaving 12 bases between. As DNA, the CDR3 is TGCGCCAGCAGCCAAGAAAAGAACTCGGGCTATGGCTACACCTTC. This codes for CASSQEKNSGYGYTF.

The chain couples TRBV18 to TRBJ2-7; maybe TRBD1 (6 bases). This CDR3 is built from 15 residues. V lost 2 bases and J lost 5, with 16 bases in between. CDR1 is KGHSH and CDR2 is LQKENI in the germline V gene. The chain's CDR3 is CASSPYITGKDEQYF. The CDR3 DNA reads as TGTGCCAGCTCACCATACATCACAGGGAAAGACGAGCAGTACTTC.

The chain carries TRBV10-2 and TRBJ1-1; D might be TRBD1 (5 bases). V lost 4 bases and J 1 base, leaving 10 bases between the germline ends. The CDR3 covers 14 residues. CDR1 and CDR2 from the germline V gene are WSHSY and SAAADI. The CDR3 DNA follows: TGCGCCAGCAGTGGGAGAGGGGCGAACACTGAAGCTTTCTTT. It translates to CASSGRGANTEAFF.

CDR3: CASSYSSPNEAFF. The DNA of the CDR3 is TGTGCCAGCAGTTACTCCTCTCCTAACGAAGCTTTCTTT. The V gene is TRBV6-6, the J gene TRBJ1-1; no definite D call. The CDR3 length is 13 residues. The germline V gene encodes CDR1 MNHNY and CDR2 SVGAGI (reference sequence). Trimming cost V 0 bases and J 8 bases, with 10 bases left between them.

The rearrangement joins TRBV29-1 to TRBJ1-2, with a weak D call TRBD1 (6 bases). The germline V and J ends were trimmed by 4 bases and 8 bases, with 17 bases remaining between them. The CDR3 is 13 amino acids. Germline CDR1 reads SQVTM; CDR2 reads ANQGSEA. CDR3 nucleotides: TGCAGCGTTGGAACAGGGTACGAATGGGGCTACACCTTC. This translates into CSVGTGYEWGYTF.